The 5 T cell receptor beta chains presented below share a single source sample, sequenced in a study of blood T cell repertoires in COVID-19. Assay used: immunoSEQ multiplex PCR; TCRdb lists only in-frame clones, some missing. The table has approximately 65,000 clones, 65% to 85% seen once. Material for sequencing was peripheral blood. Source of these receptors: a woman at least 80 years old with active or convalescent COVID-19.

This chain links TRBV5-1 with TRBJ2-1, with 13 nucleotides matching TRBD2. This CDR3 is built from 22 residues. With 4 bases clipped from V and 0 bases from J, the junction kept 19 bases outside the gene matches. The germline V gene has CDR1 SGHRS and CDR2 YFSETQ. In DNA, the CDR3 is TGCGCCAGCAGCCGTCGAGGATCCGGACTAGCGGGGGCCCTTAGCTCCTACAATGAGCAGTTCTTC. This translates into CASSRRGSGLAGALSSYNEQFF.

This chain links TRBV19 with TRBJ1-5, with a weak D call TRBD1 (5 bases). The CDR3 covers 16 residues. Germline lookup yields CDR1 LNHDA and CDR2 SQIVND (reference sequence). V shed 5 bases and J shed 2 bases, with 16 bases lying between them. CDR3 region: CASSARQFSGNQPQHF. The CDR3 DNA is TGTGCCAGTAGTGCTCGACAGTTTTCGGGCAATCAGCCCCAGCATTTT.

This chain joins TRBV5-5 and TRBJ1-1; 9 bases align to TRBD1. The CDR3 is made up of 15 amino acids. The germline CDR1 and CDR2 sequences are SGHKS and YYEKEE (reference sequence). V shed 3 bases and J 2 bases; nucleotides not matched to a gene: 5. CDR3 region: CASSSGDRENTEAFF. The CDR3 DNA reads as TGTGCCAGCAGCTCCGGGGACAGGGAAAACACTGAAGCTTTCTTT.

This chain uses TRBV7-3 with TRBJ2-2; D might be TRBD1 (5 bases). Germline CDR1 reads SGHTA; CDR2 reads FQGTGA. The germline V and J ends were trimmed by 1 base and 7 bases, with 7 bases remaining between them. The CDR3 length is 13 residues. The CDR3 region is CASSLMQGGELFF. The CDR3 DNA sequence: TGTGCCAGCAGCTTAATGCAGGGCGGGGAGCTGTTTTTT.

The chain uses TRBV14 and TRBJ2-2; D is undetermined. The germline gives CDR1 SGHDN, CDR2 FVKESK. This CDR3 has 15 residues. V lost 0 bases and J 6 bases, leaving 11 bases between the germline ends. In DNA, the CDR3 is TGTGCCAGCAGCCAAGACGGGTGGAATTCCGGGGAGCTGTTTTTT. This sequence encodes CASSQDGWNSGELFF.